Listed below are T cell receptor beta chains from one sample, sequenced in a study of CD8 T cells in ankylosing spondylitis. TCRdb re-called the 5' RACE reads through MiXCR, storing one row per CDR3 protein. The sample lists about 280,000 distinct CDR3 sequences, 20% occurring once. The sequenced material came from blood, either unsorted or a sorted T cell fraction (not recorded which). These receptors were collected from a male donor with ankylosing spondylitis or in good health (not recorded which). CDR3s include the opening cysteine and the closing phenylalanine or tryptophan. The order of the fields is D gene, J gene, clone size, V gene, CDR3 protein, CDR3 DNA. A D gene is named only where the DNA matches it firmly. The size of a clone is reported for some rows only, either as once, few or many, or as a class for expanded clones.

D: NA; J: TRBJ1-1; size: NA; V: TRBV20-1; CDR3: CSARDSTAGTEAFF; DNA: TGCAGTGCTAGAGATTCTACGGCCGGCACTGAAGCTTTCTTT
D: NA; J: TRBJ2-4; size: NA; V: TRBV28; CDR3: CASRWDGGNIQYF; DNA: TGTGCCAGCAGGTGGGACGGCGGAAACATTCAGTACTTC
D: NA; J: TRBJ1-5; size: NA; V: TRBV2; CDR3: CASSGQDSNQPQHF; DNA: TGTGCCAGCAGTGGACAGGATAGCAATCAGCCCCAGCATTTT
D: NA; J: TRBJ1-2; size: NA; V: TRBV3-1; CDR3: CASSQEESYGYTF; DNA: TGTGCCAGCAGCCAAGAAGAGTCCTATGGCTACACCTTC
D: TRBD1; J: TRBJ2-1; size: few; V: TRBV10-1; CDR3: CASSHSGTGMNEQFF; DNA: TGCGCCAGCAGCCATTCCGGGACAGGGATGAATGAGCAGTTCTTC
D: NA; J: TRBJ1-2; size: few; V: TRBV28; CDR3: CASSLPTGGGYGYTF; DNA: TGTGCCAGCAGTTTACCCACTGGGGGTGGGTATGGCTACACCTTC
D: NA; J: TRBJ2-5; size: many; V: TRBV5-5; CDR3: CASSLGSSQETQYF; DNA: TGCGCCAGCAGCTTGGGCTCCTCCCAAGAGACCCAGTACTTC
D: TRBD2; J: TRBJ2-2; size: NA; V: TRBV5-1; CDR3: CASSIAGGPVTGELFF; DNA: TGCGCCAGCAGCATAGCGGGAGGGCCGGTCACCGGGGAGCTGTTTTTT
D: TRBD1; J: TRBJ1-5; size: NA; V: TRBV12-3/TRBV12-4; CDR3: CVSRLQGIGNQPQHF; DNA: TGTGTCAGCAGATTACAGGGGATAGGCAATCAGCCCCAGCATTTT
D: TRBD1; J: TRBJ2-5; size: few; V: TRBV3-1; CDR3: CASSPPDRGFETQYF; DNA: TGTGCCAGCAGCCCCCCCGACAGGGGATTTGAGACCCAGTACTTC
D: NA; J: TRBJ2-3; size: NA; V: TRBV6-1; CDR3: CASTEPGLDTDTQYF; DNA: TGTGCCAGCACCGAACCGGGACTCGACACAGATACGCAGTATTTT
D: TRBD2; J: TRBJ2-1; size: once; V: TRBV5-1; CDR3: CASRDGLAGGTYNEQFF; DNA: TGCGCCAGCAGGGACGGACTAGCGGGGGGAACATACAATGAGCAGTTCTTC
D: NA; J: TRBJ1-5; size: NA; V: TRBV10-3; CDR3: CAISEGQGNNQPQHF; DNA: TGTGCCATCAGTGAAGGGCAGGGGAATAATCAGCCCCAGCATTTT
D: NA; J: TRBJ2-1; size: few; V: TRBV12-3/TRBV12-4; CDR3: CASRGDLEQFF; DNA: TGTGCCAGCAGGGGCGACTTAGAGCAGTTCTTC
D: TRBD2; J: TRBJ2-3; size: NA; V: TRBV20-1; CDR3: CSARVVAGGDTQYF; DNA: TGCAGTGCTAGAGTGGTAGCGGGAGGAGATACGCAGTATTTT
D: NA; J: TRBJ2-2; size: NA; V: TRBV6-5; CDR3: CASSYSSVPGELFF; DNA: TGTGCCAGCAGTTACTCGAGTGTTCCCGGGGAGCTGTTTTTT
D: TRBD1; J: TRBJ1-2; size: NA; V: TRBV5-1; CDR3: CASSLGTGDFHGYTF; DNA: TGCGCCAGCAGCTTGGGGACAGGGGATTTTCATGGCTACACCTTC
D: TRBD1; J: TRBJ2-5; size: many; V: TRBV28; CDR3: CASSVGTGGLRETQYF; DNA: TGTGCCAGCAGTGTAGGGACAGGGGGCCTTAGGGAGACCCAGTACTTC
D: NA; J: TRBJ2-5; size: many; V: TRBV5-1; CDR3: CASSLEGGKQETQYF; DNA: TGCGCCAGCAGCTTGGAAGGCGGAAAGCAAGAGACCCAGTACTTC
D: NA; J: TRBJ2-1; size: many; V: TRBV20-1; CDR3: CSARSGTSYNEQFF; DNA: TGCAGTGCTAGGTCAGGGACCTCCTACAATGAGCAGTTCTTC
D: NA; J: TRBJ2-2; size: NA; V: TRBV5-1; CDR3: CASSLESGANTGELFF; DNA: TGCGCCAGCAGCTTGGAGAGCGGAGCCAACACCGGGGAGCTGTTTTTT
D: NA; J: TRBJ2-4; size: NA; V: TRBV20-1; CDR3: CSARVDRRGESIQYF; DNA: TGCAGTGCTAGAGTGGACAGGCGGGGGGAGTCCATTCAGTACTTC
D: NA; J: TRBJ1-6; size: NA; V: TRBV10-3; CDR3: CAYREWSNSPLHF; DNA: TGTGCCTACAGGGAGTGGAGTAATTCACCCCTCCACTTT
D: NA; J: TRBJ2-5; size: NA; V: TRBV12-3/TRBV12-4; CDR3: CASSPSPGRPQETQYF; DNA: TGTGCCAGCAGTCCTTCCCCCGGGCGGCCACAAGAGACCCAGTACTTC
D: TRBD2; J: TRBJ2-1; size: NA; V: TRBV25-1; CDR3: CASSGLAGSYNEQFF; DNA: TGTGCCAGCAGTGGACTAGCGGGCTCCTACAATGAGCAGTTCTTC
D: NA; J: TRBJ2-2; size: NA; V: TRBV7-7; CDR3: CASSLNSLGELFF; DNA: TGTGCCAGCAGCTTGAACAGCCTCGGGGAGCTGTTTTTT
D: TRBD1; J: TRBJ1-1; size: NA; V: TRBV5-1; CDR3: CASSLVDREGEAFF; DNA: TGCGCCAGCAGCTTGGTCGACAGGGAAGGCGAAGCTTTCTTT
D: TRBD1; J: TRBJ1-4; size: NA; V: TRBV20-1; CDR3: CSASEWGQGNEKLFF; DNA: TGCAGTGCTAGCGAGTGGGGACAGGGGAATGAAAAACTGTTTTTT
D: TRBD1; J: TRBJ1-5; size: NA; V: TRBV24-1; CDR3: CATLSRDRDHQPQHF; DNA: TGTGCCACCCTCTCCCGGGACAGGGATCATCAGCCCCAGCATTTT
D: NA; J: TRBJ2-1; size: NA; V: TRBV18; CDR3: CASSPLGQSYNEQFF; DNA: TGTGCCAGCTCACCTTTAGGACAGTCCTACAATGAGCAGTTCTTC
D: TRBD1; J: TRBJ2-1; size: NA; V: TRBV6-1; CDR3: CASSEGATGGNEQFF; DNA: TGTGCCAGCAGTGAAGGTGCGACAGGGGGCAATGAGCAGTTCTTC
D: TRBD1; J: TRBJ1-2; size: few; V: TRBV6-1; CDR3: CASSEFPTGDDYGYTF; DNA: TGTGCCAGCAGTGAGTTCCCGACAGGGGATGATTATGGCTACACCTTC
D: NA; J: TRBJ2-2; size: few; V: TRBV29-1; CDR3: CSVEGLRIGELFF; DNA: TGCAGCGTTGAAGGGTTGAGGATCGGGGAGCTGTTTTTT
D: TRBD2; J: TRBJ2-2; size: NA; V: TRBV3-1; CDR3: CASSRTSGSFRFF; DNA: TGTGCCAGCAGTCGGACTAGCGGGAGTTTTCGGTTTTTT
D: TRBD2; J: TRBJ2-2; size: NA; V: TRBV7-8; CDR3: CASSLEGLAGGLGGELFF; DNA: TGTGCCAGCAGCTTAGAGGGACTAGCGGGAGGTCTAGGAGGGGAGCTGTTTTTT
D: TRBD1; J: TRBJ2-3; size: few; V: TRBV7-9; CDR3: CASSLEGAWTDTQYF; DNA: TGTGCCAGCAGCTTAGAGGGGGCTTGGACAGATACGCAGTATTTT
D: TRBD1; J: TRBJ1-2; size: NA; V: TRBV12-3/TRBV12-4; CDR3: CASSFDGTGRSYTF; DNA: TGTGCCAGCAGTTTCGACGGGACAGGGAGGAGCTACACCTTC
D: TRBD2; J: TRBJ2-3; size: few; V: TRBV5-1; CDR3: CASSPGLAGGHSTDTQYF; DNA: TGCGCCAGCAGCCCCGGACTAGCGGGAGGACATAGCACAGATACGCAGTATTTT
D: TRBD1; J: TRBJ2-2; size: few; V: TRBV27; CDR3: CASSLKDRGVTGELFF; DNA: TGTGCCAGCAGTTTAAAGGACAGGGGTGTCACCGGGGAGCTGTTTTTT
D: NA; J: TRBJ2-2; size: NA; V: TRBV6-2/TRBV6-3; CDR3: CASRIAAGELFF; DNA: TGTGCCAGCAGGATAGCGGCCGGGGAGCTGTTTTTT
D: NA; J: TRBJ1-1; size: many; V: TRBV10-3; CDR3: CAISEPNTEAFF; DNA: TGTGCCATCAGTGAGCCAAACACTGAAGCTTTCTTT
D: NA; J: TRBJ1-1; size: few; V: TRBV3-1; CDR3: CASSQEPLSGGTEAFF; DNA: TGTGCCAGCAGCCAAGAACCGCTTTCCGGGGGCACTGAAGCTTTCTTT
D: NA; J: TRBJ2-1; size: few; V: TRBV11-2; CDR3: CASRAYTYNEQFF; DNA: TGTGCCAGCAGGGCTTATACCTACAATGAGCAGTTCTTC